Described below is a single T cell receptor beta chain sequence and its context. It lacks a known antigen. No base quality values were provided; no much bigger clone lies one nucleotide off. The CDR3, cysteine through phenylalanine, is 13 amino acids long. Of all the DNA, just the CDR3 is kept, 39 bases in frame from base 1. Germline trimming amounts to 8 bases on V and 9 bases on J, with 7 as the count of junction bases outside the gene matches. Looking up the germline V gene yields CDR1 MDHEN and CDR2 SYDVKM. This specimen belongs to a study of T cells in Graves' hyperthyroidism and ophthalmopathy (dated by TCRdb to between 2018 and 2021). About the study as a whole: Peripheral blood samples were taken at the time of initial diagnosis, prior to any treatment. TCR Vbeta CDR3 sequencing of roughly 140 peripheral blood samples (43 ophthalmopathy, around 80 hyperthyroidism and approximately 17 progressor patients) is reported in the paper. The 75 to 100 discovery patients were divided at random into training and test sets in a 7:3 ratio. In addition, the study compared T-cell repertoires in thyroid tissue and in blood from six Graves' hyperthyroidism patients. After blood sampling, hyperthyroidism patients were treated with methimazole at a starting dose of 30 mg daily, and ophthalmopathy patients were treated with high-dose intravenous methylprednisolone. To identify TCR V-J signatures that set the groups apart, the researchers used a discovery cohort of 100 or so patients, made up of 43 with Graves' ophthalmopathy and 55 to 65 with stable Graves' hyperthyroidism. Prospective prediction of ophthalmopathy was tested in an independent validation cohort consisting of some 18 hyperthyroidism patients and around 17 patients who later progressed to ophthalmopathy.

Amplification of TCR beta CDR3 regions was carried out from RNA transcripts. For the first round of RT-PCR on the TCR CDR3, the HTBI primer set was used together with the Qiagen OneStep RT-PCR kit. The libraries were constructed in a second round of multiplex PCR and then size-selected and purified. Libraries were sequenced paired-end with 100 bp reads on an Illumina HiSeq2000. In the authors' own workflow: SOAPnuke was used to process the raw data, throwing out any read that contained adapters or uncalled bases, had a mean Phred below 15, or lacked an exact constant-primer or identifier match. High-quality paired reads were merged with COPE v1.2.5, and unique nucleotide sequences were defined as clonotypes. MiTCR v1.1 was used to align clonotypes to the IMGT TRBV, TRBD and TRBJ reference segments. The analysis was restricted to V-J combinations with a frequency above 0.0001, which together covered just over 99% of the repertoires. A TCS score was defined as the ratio of F50 (clonal expansion) to E x V (chaos), with BLOSUM62-based TCRdist applied between CDR3 peptides within each V-J. Welch's t-statistics and random forest reduced roughly 540 V-J features to 10 to 15, which were used in a naive Bayes classifier (R e1071). Clones were called with MiXCR by TCRdb after fastp trimmed the public reads at Q25, and only in-frame beta chains were retained. Duplicate CDR3 protein sequences are folded into a single record with the most common DNA and genes. None of the V and J calls come from the authors' own analysis; TCRdb made them. Here the sample has 500,000 to 750,000 distinct CDR3 sequences; around a sixth occur a single time. The ten largest clones take up 6.5% to 8% of the sample.

Stable Graves' hyperthyroidism was defined as no progression to ophthalmopathy during 18 months of follow-up. Hyperthyroidism patients were newly diagnosed, had a disease duration of under 2 months, and were aged 18 to 65 years. Any patient with an uncontrolled infection, another autoimmune disease, pregnancy or lactation was excluded. Diagnoses were established on the basis of clinical symptoms, serum thyroxine and TRAb, thyroid ultrasound, and orbital computed tomography. Ficoll-Paque density gradient centrifugation was used to isolate PBMCs from about 10 ml of fresh peripheral blood. Total RNA was extracted with Trizol reagent, and quality was checked on an Agilent 2100 Bioanalyzer. The paper's findings and limits, for the study overall: A model built on a 13 V-J signature distinguished ophthalmopathy from stable hyperthyroidism, reaching over 85% sensitivity and about 81% specificity in cross-validation and 80%/75% in testing. Sample size was not statistically predetermined, and blinding of investigators to group allocation was not performed. Blood samples also contained most of the expanded thyroid clonotypes (frequency above 0.001), which suggests that blood repertoires may reflect thyroid immune responses. In validation, the model predicted progression to ophthalmopathy with 55% to 71% sensitivity and less than 80% specificity, a median of 6.5 months before onset.

The sequence is built from TRBV28 and TRBJ2-4, with TRBD1 matching 10 junction bases. Sequencing input: blood. The TCR comes from a young woman with Graves' hyperthyroidism. This receptor carries the CDR3 CASLGQGMIIQYF. The DNA reads as follows: TGTGCCAGCCTGGGACAGGGGATGATCATTCAGTACTTC.